Presented here are 8 T cell receptor beta chains from one specimen sequenced in a study of vaccination and CD4 T cells after COVID-19. The Oncomine TCR Beta short-read assay was applied to DNA of cultured CD4+ T cells. MiXCR, applied by TCRdb to the PCR reads, yields one record per CDR3 protein. The sample consists of fewer than 15,000 distinct CDR3 sequences, around 40% of them appearing once. Their antigens remain unidentified. The treatment was: 10-day PBMC culture with coronavirus spike peptide pools or control peptides (ViraFEST assay). The sample consisted of CD4+ T cells from blood, cultured in vitro. These receptor sequences come from a human donor who had recovered from COVID-19.

The chain links TRBV5-4 to TRBJ2-7, with no clear D. Looked up from germline, CDR1 is SGHNT and CDR2 is YYREEE (reference sequence). The V and J ends lost 0 bases and 0 bases respectively, with 10 bases between them. This CDR3 region has 15 residues. The CDR3 region is CASSLESSFSYEQYF. In DNA form, the CDR3 reads TGTGCCAGCAGCTTGGAATCCAGCTTCTCCTACGAGCAGTACTTC.

The V call is TRBV30, the J call TRBJ2-3; D gene unclear. Germline V gene lookup returns CDR1 GTSNPN and CDR2 SVGIG (reference sequence). The CDR3 is made up of 11 amino acids. V shed 5 bases and J shed 3 bases, with 6 bases lying between them. In DNA, the CDR3 is TGTGCCTGGGAAGATACAGATACGCAGTATTTT. Its protein product is CAWEDTDTQYF.

This chain links TRBV20-1 with TRBJ2-3; 8 nucleotides match TRBD2. CDR3 size: 16 residues. Trimming at V came to 1 base and at J to 3 bases, leaving 9 bases not matched to a gene. Germline CDR1 is DFQATT and CDR2 is SNEGSKA (reference sequence). This chain's CDR3 is CSARGGGLALTDTQYF. The DNA for the CDR3 is TGCAGTGCTAGAGGAGGAGGACTAGCTCTTACAGATACGCAGTATTTT.

CDR3 residues: CASSFGGGNSPLHF. In DNA, the CDR3 is TGTGCCAGCAGCTTCGGGGGGGGTAATTCACCCCTCCACTTT. The V call is TRBV7-9, the J call TRBJ1-6, with D possibly matching TRBD1 (5 bases). The germline V gene encodes CDR1 SEHNR and CDR2 FQNEAQ (reference sequence). V was pared by 3 bases and J by 6 bases, with 9 bases between. The CDR3 is 14 amino acids.

This clonotype has just a few counts. The chain joins TRBV5-4 to TRBJ2-7, with TRBD1 as a possible D gene (5 bases). The germline V and J ends were trimmed by 0 bases and 3 bases, with 7 bases remaining between them. Germline V CDR1 and CDR2: SGHNT, YYREEE (reference sequence). The CDR3 totals 13 residues. The DNA of the CDR3 is TGTGCCAGCAGCTTGGGACAGAGCTACGAGCAGTACTTC. Its translation is CASSLGQSYEQYF.

This clonotype was counted between two and nine times. The rearrangement joins TRBV6-2 or TRBV6-3 to TRBJ2-1, with 7 nucleotides matching TRBD2. The CDR3 covers 16 residues. Germline CDR1 MNHEY, CDR2 SVGEGT. V gave up 7 bases and J gave up 2 bases; unmatched junction bases: 11. CDR3 in DNA: TGTGCCAGCACAAAGGGCGGGAGCCCAACCTACAATGAGCAGTTCTTC. Its protein is CASTKGGSPTYNEQFF.

This clonotype appeared a few times. This chain connects TRBV24-1 to TRBJ1-6, with TRBD1 matching 10 bases. CDR3 size: 17 residues. Germline CDR1 and CDR2: KGHDR and SFDVKD. J lost 10 bases, V lost 0 bases, and 8 bases had no gene match. CDR3 loop: CATSDLGPGTGESPLHF. The DNA of the CDR3 is TGTGCCACCAGTGATTTGGGCCCCGGGACAGGGGAATCACCCCTCCACTTT.

This clonotype was counted a few times. The rearrangement joins TRBV5-4 to TRBJ2-1; 8 nucleotides line up with TRBD2. The germline V gene encodes CDR1 SGHNT and CDR2 YYREEE (reference sequence). Germline trimming cut 3 bases from V and 0 bases from J; bases unmatched to any gene: 5. The CDR3 loop spans 16 amino acids. CDR3 loop: CASSSTSASSYNEQFF. The CDR3 DNA reads TGTGCCAGCAGCTCGACTAGCGCCAGCTCCTACAATGAGCAGTTCTTC.